The 29 T cell receptor beta chains below come from one sample, sequenced in a study of T-cell memory formation after mild COVID-19. TCRdb re-derived calls from the 5' RACE reads in MiXCR, one entry per CDR3 protein. The data contain approximately 35,000 distinct CDR3 sequences, 20% to 25% of them singletons. The source material was PBMCs or a T cell subset sorted from them (not recorded which). The receptors were gathered from an adult who had mild COVID-19 (a few samples of this study predate the infection). Cell type and time point are not known.

This clonotype occurred many times. The chain links TRBV7-9 to TRBJ2-5; 10 bases are a match to TRBD1. Germline lookup yields CDR1 SEHNR and CDR2 FQNEAQ (reference sequence). V lost 5 bases to trimming and J lost 4 bases; unmatched junction nucleotides: 7. The CDR3 sequence is 15 residues long. CDR3 DNA: TGTGCCAGCAGCGGGCGACAGGGGGCATCAGAGACCCAGTACTTC. It codes for CASSGRQGASETQYF.

Many counts were recorded for this clonotype. The gene calls are TRBV12-3 or TRBV12-4 and TRBJ2-3, with 9 positions matching TRBD2. J was trimmed by 1 base and V by 6 bases; bases with no gene match: 8. The CDR3 spans 16 residues. In nucleotides, the CDR3 is TGTGCCAGCAGCCACGGCCGACTAGCGGGCACAGATACGCAGTATTTT. Amino acid sequence: CASSHGRLAGTDTQYF.

The J gene is TRBJ1-2, the V gene TRBV7-9; possibly TRBD1 for D (5 bases). CDR3 length equals 14 residues. V was clipped by 1 base and J by 2 bases, with 8 bases between them. The germline V gene has CDR1 SEHNR and CDR2 FQNEAQ (reference sequence). The CDR3 nucleotides read TGTGCCAGCAGCTTAGGGGACCCCAACTATGGCTACACCTTC. Translated, it gives CASSLGDPNYGYTF.

In this sample, this clonotype turned up many times. CDR3 sequence reads: CASSPRTLTSTDTQYF. CDR3 bases: TGTGCCAGCAGTCCCCGGACGCTAACTAGCACAGATACGCAGTATTTT. The chain combines TRBV6-2 or TRBV6-3 with TRBJ2-3; D is undetermined. CDR3 size: 16 residues. Trimming took off 5 bases at V and 0 bases at J, with 15 bases between the two ends. Germline assignment: CDR1 MNHEY and CDR2 SVGEGT.

In its sample, this clonotype was seen many times. Here the CDR3 reads CATSDGWFNQPQHF. DNA of the CDR3: TGTGCCACCAGTGATGGGTGGTTTAATCAGCCCCAGCATTTT. This chain uses TRBV24-1 with TRBJ1-5, with unresolved D. The CDR3 is 14 amino acids. CDR1 is KGHDR and CDR2 is SFDVKD in the germline V gene. Trimming stripped 3 bases from V and 4 bases from J, with 9 bases between.

This clonotype was observed a few times. The chain combines TRBV2 with TRBJ2-1; D is unresolved. CDR1 SNHLY and CDR2 FYNNEI come from the germline V gene. The CDR3 extends over 13 amino acids. The ends were cut back, 4 bases at V and 4 bases at J, with 8 bases in the middle. This CDR3 is CASSGQSYNEQFF. CDR3 nucleotides: TGTGCCAGCAGTGGTCAGTCATACAATGAGCAGTTCTTC.

In this sample, this clonotype turned up many times. The V and J genes are TRBV12-3 or TRBV12-4 and TRBJ2-1; either TRBD1 or TRBD2 may supply D (6 bases each). The CDR3 is 15 residues long. Trimming left V 3 bases short and J 9 bases short, with 18 bases between. DNA of the CDR3: TGTGCCAGCAGTTTTCAAGCGGGCTTAGGGGGTGAGCAGTTCTTC. Translation gives CASSFQAGLGGEQFF.

The table lists this clonotype with many counts. The chain recombines TRBV20-1 with TRBJ2-2; 11 nucleotides agree with TRBD1. Germline CDR1 is DFQATT and CDR2 is SNEGSKA (reference sequence). This CDR3 spans 17 amino acids. Unmatched junction bases numbered 8, after V lost 0 bases and J lost 5 bases. The CDR3 spells CSARDPGTGGLTGELFF. CDR3 coding DNA: TGCAGTGCTAGAGATCCCGGGACAGGGGGATTAACCGGGGAGCTGTTTTTT.

This clonotype was seen many times. This rearrangement joins TRBV6-2 or TRBV6-3 to TRBJ2-7; TRBD2 matches 15 bases. The germline CDR1 and CDR2 sequences are MNHEY and SVGEGT. The CDR3 is made up of 16 amino acids. The V and J ends lost 6 bases and 3 bases, in that order; junction bases with no gene match: 6. The CDR3 is CASRQGLAGGDYEQYF. The CDR3 DNA sequence: TGTGCCAGCAGACAAGGACTAGCGGGAGGGGACTACGAGCAGTACTTC.

This clonotype was seen at least ten times. This chain connects TRBV6-5 to TRBJ1-4; D is unresolved. Trimming took off 7 bases at V and 12 bases at J, with 24 bases between the two ends. Per the germline V gene, CDR1 is MNHEY and CDR2 is SVGAGI. This CDR3 region has 15 residues. The CDR3 DNA is TGTGCCAGCACCAATCAGAGCCCGAAGGTAGAAGAACTGTTTTTT. It encodes CASTNQSPKVEELFF.

This clonotype was seen repeatedly, ten times or more. The chain recombines TRBV7-9 with TRBJ2-1; the match to TRBD1 covers 11 bases. CDR1 SEHNR and CDR2 FQNEAQ come from the germline V gene (reference sequence). The CDR3 length is 16 residues. Trimming took 6 bases from V and 7 from J; bases not matched to a gene: 11. DNA for the CDR3: TGTGCCAGCAGTGCACGCGGGACAGGGGGTACGAATGAGCAGTTCTTC. Its translation is CASSARGTGGTNEQFF.

This clonotype was seen at least ten times. The chain recombines TRBV15 with TRBJ2-7; 7 nucleotides match TRBD2. This CDR3 spans 19 amino acids. V was pared by 1 base and J by 2 bases, with 17 bases of the junction left unmatched. Germline V gives CDR1 LNHNV, CDR2 YYDKDF (reference sequence). CDR3 amino acids: CATSRGPSVIAGGAYEQYF. In nucleotides, the CDR3 is TGTGCCACCAGCAGAGGCCCCAGCGTGATAGCGGGTGGCGCCTACGAGCAGTACTTC.

This clonotype was counted at least ten times. This chain links TRBV4-1 with TRBJ2-7; TRBD2 matches 7 bases. CDR3 length: 19 residues. Germline V gene data show CDR1 as MGHRA and CDR2 as YSYEKL. V shed 1 base, J shed 2 bases, and the junction held 17 bases outside the gene matches. The CDR3 protein is CASSQGTLGGAGQAYEQYF. In DNA, the CDR3 is TGCGCCAGCAGCCAAGGGACCTTGGGAGGGGCCGGGCAAGCCTACGAGCAGTACTTC.

This clonotype showed up just a few times. The V call is TRBV12-5, the J call TRBJ2-4; 11 nucleotides line up with TRBD2. V shed 5 bases, J shed 0 bases, and the junction held 9 bases outside the gene matches. The CDR3 extends over 18 amino acids. Germline CDR1 reads LGHNT; CDR2 reads FRNRAP. CDR3 protein: CASGTGTSGMLAKNIQYF. For the CDR3, the DNA is TGTGCTAGTGGTACCGGGACTAGCGGTATGCTAGCCAAAAACATTCAGTACTTC.

This clonotype was seen many times. CDR3 residues: CATSDSRTYRYYGYTF. The CDR3 nucleotides read TGTGCCACCAGTGATTCCCGGACCTACAGGTACTATGGCTACACCTTC. The chain is built from TRBV24-1 and TRBJ1-2; maybe TRBD1 (5 bases). The CDR3 is 16 amino acids. Trimming pared 2 bases from V and 3 bases from J, leaving 15 bases between. In germline, CDR1 is KGHDR, CDR2 SFDVKD.

This clonotype was picked up many times. The V gene is TRBV20-1, the J gene TRBJ2-3; TRBD1 is a possible D gene (6 bases). Per germline, CDR1 DFQATT and CDR2 SNEGSKA (reference sequence). The V and J ends lost 6 bases and 7 bases respectively, with 20 bases between them. The CDR3 contains 14 residues. This chain's CDR3 is CSAYTGQGPNTQYF. The DNA for the CDR3 is TGCAGTGCATATACCGGCCAGGGGCCAAATACGCAGTATTTT.

The sample holds many counts of this clonotype. This rearrangement joins TRBV5-1 to TRBJ2-7, with D tentatively TRBD1 (5 bases). Trimming removed 2 bases from V and 3 bases from J, with 9 bases in between. This CDR3 has 13 amino acids. Per germline, CDR1 SGHRS and CDR2 YFSETQ. The CDR3 nucleotides are TGCGCCAGCAGCTTCCAGGGAAACTACGAGCAGTACTTC. This codes for CASSFQGNYEQYF.

This clonotype has a count of ten or more. The V gene is TRBV5-1, the J gene TRBJ2-1, with D perhaps TRBD1 (6 bases). Germline CDR1 is SGHRS and CDR2 is YFSETQ. Trimming stripped 3 bases from V and 2 bases from J, with 12 bases between. The CDR3 sequence is 15 residues long. CDR3 region: CASSSDPGAYNEQFF. DNA for the CDR3: TGCGCCAGCAGCTCAGACCCAGGGGCCTACAATGAGCAGTTCTTC.

This clonotype was detected many times. The gene calls are TRBV30 and TRBJ2-2; D tentatively fits TRBD1 or TRBD2 (5 bases each). This CDR3 contains 17 residues. Germline CDR1 reads GTSNPN; CDR2 reads SVGIG (reference sequence). V gave up 0 bases and J gave up 5 bases, with 19 bases separating them. The CDR3 region is CAWSVLGAGSWTGELFF. CDR3 coding DNA: TGTGCCTGGAGTGTACTCGGCGCAGGGAGCTGGACCGGGGAGCTGTTTTTT.

In its sample, this clonotype was seen many times. The chain is built from TRBV10-3 and TRBJ2-1; 11 nucleotides align to TRBD2. CDR1 ENHRY and CDR2 SYGVKD come from the germline V gene. This CDR3 spans 14 amino acids. The trim removed 4 bases at V and 7 bases at J, leaving 3 bases unmatched. In DNA form, the CDR3 reads TGTGCCATCAGTGCTAGCGGGGGGAGTAATGAGCAGTTCTTC. It yields the protein CAISASGGSNEQFF.

In its sample, this clonotype was seen many times. The rearrangement links TRBV5-1 to TRBJ2-2; no definite D call. This CDR3 has 16 residues. Trimming stripped 4 bases from V and 0 bases from J, with 13 bases between. Germline-derived CDR1 and CDR2 are SGHRS and YFSETQ. The CDR3 loop reads CASSEAGRTNTGELFF. Written as DNA, the CDR3 is TGCGCCAGCAGCGAGGCTGGACGGACGAACACCGGGGAGCTGTTTTTT.

This rearrangement joins TRBV4-2 to TRBJ2-7; a possible D gene is TRBD2 (6 bases). This CDR3 comprises 14 residues. Germline lookup yields CDR1 LGHNA and CDR2 YNFKEQ. Trimming stripped 4 bases from V and 6 bases from J, with 16 bases between. CDR3 sequence: CASSPAGQASEQYF. In DNA, the CDR3 is TGTGCCAGCAGCCCAGCGGGCCAGGCTAGCGAGCAGTACTTC.

This clonotype was seen repeatedly, ten times or more. The V and J genes are TRBV5-1 and TRBJ2-2; unclear D gene. This CDR3 has 15 residues. The germline V gene has CDR1 SGHRS and CDR2 YFSETQ. V was trimmed by 0 bases and J by 4 bases, leaving 10 bases between them. CDR3 sequence: CASSLVQTPTGELFF. The CDR3 DNA reads as TGCGCCAGCAGCTTGGTGCAGACACCCACCGGGGAGCTGTTTTTT.

This clonotype was observed many times. V gene TRBV5-5 combines with J gene TRBJ2-1; TRBD1 is a possible D gene (5 bases). This CDR3 comprises 13 residues. Between the trimmed V and J ends, which lost 4 bases and 4 bases, there was a span of 9 bases. The germline V gene encodes CDR1 SGHKS and CDR2 YYEKEE (reference sequence). CDR3 in DNA: TGTGCCAGCAGCCAGGACATGTACAATGAGCAGTTCTTC. Translating it yields CASSQDMYNEQFF.

The CDR3 loop is CASSPGQLYGYTF. For the CDR3, the DNA is TGCGCCAGCAGCCCCGGACAGCTCTATGGCTACACCTTC. This chain uses TRBV5-1 with TRBJ1-2, with D possibly being TRBD1 (6 bases). This CDR3 is 13 amino acids long. The germline CDR1 and CDR2 sequences are SGHRS and YFSETQ. The V gene lost 4 bases and the J gene lost 4 bases, with 11 bases spanning the gap.

This clonotype showed up many times. V is TRBV9 and J is TRBJ2-3, with 10 nucleotides matching TRBD2. Germline V gives CDR1 SGDLS, CDR2 YYNGEE. CDR3 length equals 17 residues. The junction had 4 bases not matched to a gene; V was cut back by 0 bases and J by 0 bases. DNA for the CDR3: TGTGCCAGCAGCGTAGTTGGAGCGGGGGGGAGCACAGATACGCAGTATTTT. It is translated as CASSVVGAGGSTDTQYF.

This clonotype was observed at least ten times. The chain employs TRBV24-1 and TRBJ1-2; 7 nucleotides agree with TRBD1. Trimming removed 5 bases from V and 6 bases from J; junction bases left unmatched: 14. There are 16 residues in the CDR3. Germline CDR1 is KGHDR and CDR2 is SFDVKD. The CDR3 sequence: CATSASIGQAADGYTF. The CDR3 DNA reads TGTGCCACCAGTGCTTCGATAGGACAGGCCGCGGATGGCTACACCTTC.

This clonotype has ten or more counts. V usage is TRBV5-1 and J usage is TRBJ2-3; D is unclear. Trimming left V 0 bases short and J 1 base short, with 6 bases between. Germline V gives CDR1 SGHRS, CDR2 YFSETQ. The CDR3 is 14 residues long. The CDR3 region is CASSLGGGTDTQYF. CDR3 in DNA: TGCGCCAGCAGCTTGGGAGGAGGCACAGATACGCAGTATTTT.

This clonotype was detected many times. The chain couples TRBV27 to TRBJ2-7; 10 bases match TRBD1. The V gene's germline CDR1 is MNHEY and CDR2 SMNVEV (reference sequence). V dropped 6 bases and J dropped 4; count of bases not matched to a gene: 9. The CDR3 has 15 amino acids. Written as DNA, the CDR3 is TGTGCCAGCAGCCCCCGACAGGGGGCGAGGTACGAGCAGTACTTC. Translated: CASSPRQGARYEQYF.